Below are 26 T cell receptor beta chains sequenced from a single sample in a study of blood T cell repertoires in COVID-19. Here immunoSEQ multiplex PCR was the method, and the copy in TCRdb shows in-frame clones only, minus some. Here the sample spans 200,000 to 250,000 clones, more than 75% being singletons. Sample: PBMCs or T cells enriched from blood (not recorded which). These receptors originate from a woman between 35 and 50 years old with acute COVID-19.

The chain is built from TRBV30 and TRBJ1-3; no firm D call. The CDR3 is 13 residues long. The V gene lost 4 bases and the J gene lost 7 bases, with 14 bases spanning the gap. The germline V gene has CDR1 GTSNPN and CDR2 SVGIG (reference sequence). CDR3 sequence: CAWNSLMRNTIYF. The CDR3 coding sequence is TGTGCCTGGAACTCGCTGATGAGGAACACCATATATTTT. Full variable domain (outside the CDR3, taken from reference TRBV30 and TRBJ1-3): SQTIHQWPATLVQPVGSPLSLECTVEGTSNPNLYWYRQAAGRGLQLLFYSVGIGQISSEVPQNLSASRPQDRQFILSSKKLLLSDSGFYLCAWNSLMRNTIYFGEGSWLTVV.

Worth noting for this clone: At one boundary the junction diverges from the germline segment, which might be a read error. The V gene is TRBV11-2, the J gene TRBJ1-2; no definite D call. Germline V lookup: CDR1 SGHAT, CDR2 FQNNGV. This CDR3 spans 11 amino acids. The CDR3 nucleotides read TGTGCCAGCAGCTTAGTCTTAGATCCGGCCTTC. It yields the protein CASSLVLDPAF.

CDR3 residues: CASSLVQTGANVLTF. CDR3 DNA sequence: TGTGCCAGCAGCTTAGTTCAAACTGGGGCCAACGTCCTGACTTTC. V is TRBV11-2 and J is TRBJ2-6; D unclear. Between the trimmed V and J ends, which lost 1 base and 2 bases, there was a span of 6 bases. The CDR3 spans 15 residues. CDR1 is SGHAT and CDR2 is FQNNGV in the germline V gene.

The chain joins TRBV5-1 to TRBJ1-2, with 8 bases that match TRBD1. The CDR3 runs to 14 residues. Germline CDR1 and CDR2: SGHRS and YFSETQ. The V and J ends lost 4 bases and 8 bases, in that order; junction bases with no gene match: 10. CDR3 residues: CASSLIDRGGGYTF. The CDR3 bases are TGCGCCAGCAGCCTTATAGACAGGGGAGGCGGCTACACCTTC.

CDR3 bases: TGTGCCAGCAGGCACGGGGTTCTGGAGGGTAACTCTGGAAACACCATATATTTT. Translation gives CASRHGVLEGNSGNTIYF. V usage is TRBV2 and J usage is TRBJ1-3, with D unresolved. Between the trimmed V and J ends, which lost 6 bases and 0 bases, there was a span of 21 bases. The CDR3 loop spans 18 amino acids. From germline, CDR1 is SNHLY and CDR2 FYNNEI.

J is TRBJ1-5 and V is TRBV6-5; D may be TRBD1 (6 bases). The CDR3 spans 14 residues. V was shortened by 6 bases and J by 7 bases, with 16 bases between the two germline ends. Germline V lookup: CDR1 MNHEY, CDR2 SVGAGI. In DNA form, the CDR3 reads TGTGCCAGCAGACGTACAGGGAAAAACCAGCCCCAGCATTTT. Protein sequence: CASRRTGKNQPQHF.

The genes are TRBV9 and TRBJ2-1; D gene unclear. V lost 0 bases, J lost 2 bases, and 15 bases lay in between. Germline loops: CDR1 SGDLS, CDR2 YYNGEE. The CDR3 is 17 residues long. CDR3 amino acids: CASSVAPSFSPYNEQFF. The CDR3 nucleotides read TGTGCCAGCAGCGTAGCTCCTAGTTTCAGTCCCTACAATGAGCAGTTCTTC. Full variable domain (rest looked up from reference TRBV9 and TRBJ2-1): DSGVTQTPKHLITATGQRVTLRCSPRSGDLSVYWYQQSLDQGLQFLIQYYNGEERAKGNILERFSAQQFPDLHSELNLSSLELGDSALYFCASSVAPSFSPYNEQFFGPGTRLTVL.

The genes are TRBV9 and TRBJ2-3; TRBD2 aligns across 13 bases. V lost 4 bases to trimming and J lost 3 bases; unmatched junction nucleotides: 8. The CDR3 has 17 residues. Germline V gene data show CDR1 as SGDLS and CDR2 as YYNGEE. The CDR3 nucleotides are TGTGCCAGCAGCTCTGGGACTAGCGGGACCACTACAGATACGCAGTATTTT. It translates to CASSSGTSGTTTDTQYF.

This chain joins TRBV19 and TRBJ2-7, with D possibly being TRBD1 (6 bases). The CDR3 covers 15 residues. V shed 4 bases and J shed 4 bases, with 17 bases lying between them. CDR1 and CDR2 from the germline V gene are LNHDA and SQIVND (reference sequence). The CDR3 reads CASSTVGAGQYEQYF. CDR3 coding DNA: TGTGCCAGTAGTACAGTGGGGGCTGGGCAATACGAGCAGTACTTC.

The count of this clone is one. The rearrangement uses TRBV19 and TRBJ2-2; TRBD1 matches at 7 bases. The V and J ends lost 1 base and 4 bases, in that order; junction bases with no gene match: 9. The CDR3 loop spans 17 amino acids. CDR1 and CDR2 (germline): LNHDA, SQIVND (reference sequence). The CDR3 DNA reads TGTGCCAGTAGTATAGGGAACCCAGGGGGATCCACCGGGGAGCTGTTTTTT. It yields the protein CASSIGNPGGSTGELFF.

This chain joins TRBV11-2 and TRBJ2-7, with a tentative D call TRBD1 (5 bases). The CDR3 spans 15 residues. Trimming pared 8 bases from V and 3 bases from J, leaving 20 bases between. Germline values: CDR1 SGHAT, CDR2 FQNNGV. CDR3 in DNA: TGTGCCAGCTCCCCGACGATTGACAGTTACTACGAGCAGTACTTC. As protein: CASSPTIDSYYEQYF.

This clone was detected only once. The genes are TRBV9 and TRBJ2-1; D is unclear. The ends were cut back, 0 bases at V and 1 base at J, with 11 bases in the middle. Germline assignment: CDR1 SGDLS and CDR2 YYNGEE. There are 16 residues in the CDR3. CDR3 loop: CASSVVLAPSYNEQFF. The DNA for the CDR3 is TGTGCCAGCAGCGTAGTCTTAGCTCCTTCCTACAATGAGCAGTTCTTC.

J is TRBJ1-4 and V is TRBV27, with TRBD1 as a possible D gene (6 bases). This CDR3 comprises 16 residues. Deletions cut 3 bases from V and 7 bases from J, with 18 bases between. Per the germline V gene, CDR1 is MNHEY and CDR2 is SMNVEV (reference sequence). CDR3: CASSFNPQGNREKLFF. The CDR3 nucleotides read TGTGCCAGCAGTTTTAACCCCCAGGGGAATCGTGAAAAACTGTTTTTT.

As to this clone: Distinct nucleotide sequences in the sample also encode this CDR3. Written as DNA, the CDR3 is TGCGCCAGCAGTCGCACCGGGGATAGCAATCAGCCCCAGCATTTT. Protein product: CASSRTGDSNQPQHF. The rearrangement links TRBV5-1 to TRBJ1-5; no clear D. The V end was cut by 5 bases, the J end by 0 bases, with 12 bases between. There are 15 residues in the CDR3. The germline CDR1 and CDR2 sequences are SGHRS and YFSETQ.

This sequence joins TRBV5-1 and TRBJ1-4; D may be TRBD1 (6 bases). Trimming pared 0 bases from V and 3 bases from J, leaving 9 bases between. This CDR3 is 15 amino acids long. Germline V gene data show CDR1 as SGHRS and CDR2 as YFSETQ. CDR3 in DNA: TGCGCCAGCAGCTTGGTGAGGGGGTCTAATGAAAAACTGTTTTTT. Protein product: CASSLVRGSNEKLFF.

This clone was counted between two and nine times. The CDR3: CAISVGDPQPQHF. The CDR3 DNA sequence: TGTGCCATCAGTGTCGGGGATCCTCAGCCCCAGCATTTT. The J gene is TRBJ1-5, the V gene TRBV10-3; D is uncertain. This CDR3 is 13 amino acids long. Germline loops: CDR1 ENHRY, CDR2 SYGVKD. The germline V and J ends were trimmed by 4 bases and 6 bases, with 10 bases remaining between them.

The rearrangement joins TRBV4-1 to TRBJ2-2, with 7 bases aligning to TRBD1. The CDR3 spans 14 residues. V was pared by 7 bases and J by 4 bases, with 6 bases of the junction left unmatched. Per the germline V gene, CDR1 is MGHRA and CDR2 is YSYEKL. CDR3 bases: TGCGCCAGCATGACAGGGTCGGGCACCGGGGAGCTGTTTTTT. It specifies CASMTGSGTGELFF.

This clone was found a few times. The rearrangement joins TRBV18 to TRBJ2-2, with 8 positions matching TRBD1. The CDR3 totals 15 residues. The J segment lost 1 base and the V segment lost 4 bases, leaving 2 bases of the junction unmatched. Germline CDR1 is KGHSH and CDR2 is LQKENI. In nucleotides, the CDR3 is TGTGCCAGCTCACTTGGGACAGGGAACACCGGGGAGCTGTTTTTT. Translated: CASSLGTGNTGELFF.

V gene TRBV28 combines with J gene TRBJ1-2; TRBD1 is a possible D gene (6 bases). Trimming pared 7 bases from V and 2 bases from J, leaving 14 bases between. This CDR3 comprises 14 residues. Germline V lookup: CDR1 MDHEN, CDR2 SYDVKM. The CDR3 loop reads CASKGGGENYGYTF. The CDR3 DNA reads as TGTGCCAGCAAGGGCGGGGGCGAAAACTATGGCTACACCTTC.

The rearrangement joins TRBV5-1 to TRBJ2-7; D is perhaps TRBD1 (5 bases). V gave up 0 bases and J gave up 2 bases, with 9 bases separating them. CDR1 and CDR2 from the germline V gene are SGHRS and YFSETQ. The CDR3 has 14 amino acids. The CDR3 loop is CASSLVTGPYEQYF. CDR3 nucleotide sequence: TGCGCCAGCAGCTTGGTCACAGGACCCTACGAGCAGTACTTC.

This chain's CDR3 is CASRLADLNEQFF. In DNA, the CDR3 is TGTGCCAGCAGACTAGCGGATCTCAATGAGCAGTTCTTC. V and J are TRBV5-4 and TRBJ2-1, with 8 bases that match TRBD2. Germline V gene lookup returns CDR1 SGHNT and CDR2 YYREEE (reference sequence). CDR3 size: 13 residues. After removal of 5 bases from V and 6 bases from J, the junction contained 4 bases not matched to a gene.

A note on this clone: Distinct nucleotide sequences in the sample also encode this CDR3. The chain links TRBV5-6 to TRBJ1-3, with a possible D match to TRBD1 (5 bases). Germline V gene lookup returns CDR1 SGHDT and CDR2 YYEEEE. The CDR3 extends over 14 amino acids. V lost 4 bases and J lost 1, with 9 bases in between. CDR3 protein: CASSPGFSGNTIYF. Written as DNA, the CDR3 is TGTGCCAGCAGCCCAGGGTTTTCTGGAAACACCATATATTTT.

The J gene is TRBJ2-1, the V gene TRBV13; 12 nucleotides align to TRBD2. This CDR3 has 15 amino acids. Trimming at V came to 5 bases and at J to 8 bases, leaving 7 bases not matched to a gene. The germline gives CDR1 PRHDT, CDR2 FYEKMQ (reference sequence). CDR3 sequence (DNA): TGTGCCAGCAGCCCAACTAGCGGGGGGTGGTATGAGCAGTTCTTC. Amino acids: CASSPTSGGWYEQFF.

V is TRBV10-3 and J is TRBJ2-7; D is possibly TRBD1 (6 bases). Trimming removed 5 bases from V and 4 bases from J, with 12 bases in between. This CDR3 has 13 residues. Germline V gene data show CDR1 as ENHRY and CDR2 as SYGVKD. In nucleotides, the CDR3 is TGTGCCATCAGTTCGACAGGATTTTACGAGCAGTACTTC. This encodes CAISSTGFYEQYF.

The rearrangement joins TRBV28 to TRBJ1-2; TRBD1 is a possible D gene (6 bases). V lost 5 bases, J lost 0 bases, and 22 bases lay in between. There are 18 residues in the CDR3. CDR1 is MDHEN, CDR2 SYDVKM, per germline. The CDR3 DNA is TGTGCCAGCAGTCCGAACCCCCCCGGGACATCGACTAACTATGGCTACACCTTC. Protein: CASSPNPPGTSTNYGYTF.

The chain couples TRBV11-2 to TRBJ2-1; D is ambiguous. Trimming took off 1 base at V and 2 bases at J, with 15 bases between the two ends. From germline, CDR1 is SGHAT and CDR2 FQNNGV. The CDR3 totals 17 residues. The chain's CDR3 is CASSLGGERSAYNEQFF. CDR3 nucleotides: TGTGCCAGCAGCTTAGGAGGAGAGCGATCCGCCTACAATGAGCAGTTCTTC.